In its sample, the clone carrying this T cell receptor (beta chain) was seen many times. Its antigen is unidentified. It may be a read error: a sequence one base away is much more abundant. It was by 5'RACE with 10-nucleotide random UMIs that the cDNA was made. Every sequencing run generated in excess of 170 million TCR-beta sequences. These sequences covered 15-18 subjects. Using its own MiXCR run on the 5' RACE reads, TCRdb lists one record per CDR3 protein. Of fewer than 35,000 distinct CDR3 sequences listed, over 3% are singletons. The record originates from a study of neurological immune-mediated disorders. Points from the study as a whole: Expanded clones shared no CDR3 amino acid sequences across subjects, suggesting private repertoires in all groups.

The CDR3 is made up of 16 amino acids. V was cut by 0 bases and J by 0 bases, with 9 bases left in between. CDR1 and CDR2 (germline): SGHDT, YYEEEE. This chain joins TRBV5-6 and TRBJ2-2, with D possibly matching TRBD2 (6 bases). This sequence was found in a woman under 40 with multiple sclerosis. Sequenced sample: PBMCs. In nucleotides, the CDR3 is TGTGCCAGCAGCTTGGCCGGGAGTACGAACACCGGGGAGCTGTTTTTT. Translated, it gives CASSLAGSTNTGELFF.